The text below deals with one T cell receptor (beta chain). The antigen is undetermined. Its ends do not fully match the called genes, so a read error is possible. The sample is drawn from a study of identical twins. TCRdb re-derived calls from the 5' RACE reads in MiXCR, one entry per CDR3 protein. The data show 1.5 million to 2 million distinct CDR3 sequences, 25% to 35% seen once. Per germline, CDR1 MNHEY and CDR2 SMNVEV (reference sequence). This CDR3 region has 13 residues. Study-wide findings and caveats: Beta out-of-frame twin sharing showed a weaker excess. Twin-shared out-of-frame alpha sequences were enriched for low generation probability. Recombination models fit unrelated individuals' TCR alpha sharing but underestimated twins'. Diverse VJ usage suggested most zero-insertion clonotypes were not invariant T cells.

Sequencing was performed on cord blood. The gene calls are TRBV27 and TRBJ2-5; D not resolved. The sequence derives from a newborn girl in good health. CDR3 sequence (DNA): TGTGCCAGCAGGCCGGTGTACCAAGAGACCCTGTACTTC. Translation: CASRPVYQETLYF.